The text below deals with one T cell receptor beta chain. It lacks a known antigen. The record has no base qualities; no much larger clone is one base away. These data belong to a study of T cell repertoires in cytomegalovirus infection (dated by TCRdb to the late 2010s). Regarding the research as a whole: Alongside well-studied HLA-B-restricted epitopes, the peptide stimulations were aimed at recently identified HLA-C-restricted CMV epitopes, whose presentation resists viral immunomodulation. Donor HLA type was relevant to the analysis, as public TCR beta signatures indicated carriage of CMV infection together with the matching HLA type. The full study reports these points: In both this cohort and an independent cohort of 352 donors, the cumulative frequency of public TCR beta family members distinguished carriers of CMV infection plus the relevant HLA type. The ex vivo response was dominated by HLA-C-restricted CMV-specific TCR beta clonotypes, which also provided the single most frequent clonotype in two of eight donors.

The treatment or condition label, read with the paper, signifies: in vitro stimulation with specific CMV peptide epitopes to enrich CMV-specific T cells. TCRdb lists the instrument as Illumina HiSeq 1500. The public reads were run again by TCRdb, first through fastp at Q25 and then through MiXCR, and only productive beta chains were kept. Identical CDR3 protein sequences are pooled into one entry, listed with their most common genes and DNA. This sample lists roughly 350,000 distinct CDR3 sequences; roughly 34% were detected once. The leading ten clones occupy about 13% of the sample. The V and J ends are trimmed by 3 bases and 6 bases, leaving 7 bases between them. The CDR3 numbers 12 residues from cysteine through phenylalanine. CDR3 DNA only is kept here, 36 bases in frame from base 1. Taken from the germline V gene (reference sequence), the CDR1 and CDR2 loops are LGHDT and YNNKEL.

Sequencing used cultured PBMCs, obtained from culture after CMV antigen stimulation. Recombination connected TRBV3-1 to TRBJ2-3; no D gene is confidently identified. This TCR was sampled from a human donor in good health (CMV status not recorded). Some clones in this sample may be carry-over from other donors' samples. The DNA is as follows: TGTGCCAGCAGCCACCGAGAGGATACGCAGTATTTT. Its translation is CASSHREDTQYF.